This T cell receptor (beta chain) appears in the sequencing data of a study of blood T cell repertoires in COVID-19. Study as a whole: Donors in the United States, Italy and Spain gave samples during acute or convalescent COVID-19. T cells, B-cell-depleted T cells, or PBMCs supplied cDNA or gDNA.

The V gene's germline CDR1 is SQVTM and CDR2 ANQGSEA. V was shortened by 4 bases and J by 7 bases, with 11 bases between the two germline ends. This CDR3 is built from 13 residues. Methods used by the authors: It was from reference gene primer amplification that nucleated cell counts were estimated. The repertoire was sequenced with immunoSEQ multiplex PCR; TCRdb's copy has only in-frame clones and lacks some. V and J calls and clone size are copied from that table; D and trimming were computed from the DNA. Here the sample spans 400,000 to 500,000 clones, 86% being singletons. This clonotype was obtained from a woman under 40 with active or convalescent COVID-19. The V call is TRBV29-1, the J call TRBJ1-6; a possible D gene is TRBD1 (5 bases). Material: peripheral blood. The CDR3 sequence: CSVARDGNSPLHF. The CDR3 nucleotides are TGCAGCGTTGCCAGGGATGGGAATTCACCCCTCCACTTT.